This entry lists 9 T cell receptor beta chains sequenced from one sample in a study of T cell repertoires in cytomegalovirus infection. From the reads, TCRdb called clonotypes with MiXCR, one entry per CDR3 protein. This table holds 170,000 or so distinct CDR3 sequences, roughly 17% found once. Sequences were obtained from CD8+ T cells from PBMCs. These receptors were taken from a human donor in good health (CMV status not recorded). Some clones in this sample may be carry-over from other donors' samples.

The gene calls are TRBV29-1 and TRBJ1-1; no firm D call. CDR1 is SQVTM, CDR2 ANQGSEA, per germline. The V end was cut by 4 bases, the J end by 1 base, with 1 base between. CDR3 length: 10 amino acids. CDR3 sequence: CSVGNTEAFF. The DNA for the CDR3 is TGCAGCGTTGGGAACACTGAAGCTTTCTTT. The full variable domain, completed using reference TRBV29-1 and TRBJ1-1, is SAVISQKPSRDICQRGTSLTIQCQVDSQVTMMFWYRQQPGQSLTLIATANQGSEATYESGFVIDKFPISRPNLTFSTLTVSNMSPEDSSIYLCSVGNTEAFFGQGTRLTVV.

This clonotype was counted between two and nine times. The CDR3 bases are TGCGCCAGCAGCCAGATACAGGGGGAAGCCGGGGAGCTGTTTTTT. Protein: CASSQIQGEAGELFF. The chain joins TRBV4-1 to TRBJ2-2; 8 positions agree with TRBD1. V lost 3 bases and J lost 6; bases outside the gene matches: 6. The length of the CDR3 is 15 residues. Germline-derived CDR1 and CDR2 are MGHRA and YSYEKL.

The chain uses TRBV28 and TRBJ1-4, with a weak D call TRBD1 (5 bases). In germline, CDR1 is MDHEN, CDR2 SYDVKM. The CDR3 is made up of 15 amino acids. V was shortened by 3 bases and J by 8 bases, with 16 bases between the two germline ends. CDR3 bases: TGTGCCAGCAGTTTCCCCGGACTGGGGGTAGAAAAACTGTTTTTT. It translates to CASSFPGLGVEKLFF.

The table lists this clonotype with many counts. This rearrangement joins TRBV7-2 to TRBJ1-3; TRBD1 aligns across 7 bases. The CDR3 loop spans 18 amino acids. Germline V gives CDR1 SGHTA, CDR2 FQGNSA. Trimming cost V 4 bases and J 3 bases; bases outside gene matches: 15. The CDR3 loop is CASSSGPRRGLVGNTIYF. The DNA for the CDR3 is TGTGCCAGCAGCTCAGGCCCGAGGAGGGGGCTGGTTGGAAACACCATATATTTT.

The CDR3 sequence is CASMLPPGVSSSYNEQFF. The CDR3 DNA reads as TGTGCCAGCATGCTCCCGCCAGGGGTGTCAAGCTCCTACAATGAGCAGTTCTTC. This chain connects TRBV2 to TRBJ2-1, with D possibly TRBD1 on 6 matching bases. The CDR3 covers 18 residues. Germline V gene lookup returns CDR1 SNHLY and CDR2 FYNNEI. V was cut by 7 bases and J by 0 bases, with 22 bases left in between.

J is TRBJ1-5 and V is TRBV5-5; no clear D. The V gene lost 4 bases and the J gene lost 2 bases, with 16 bases spanning the gap. The CDR3 is 16 amino acids. Germline V gene lookup returns CDR1 SGHKS and CDR2 YYEKEE (reference sequence). CDR3 DNA: TGTGCCAGCAGCGTTGACCGGGCAATCGGCAATCAGCCCCAGCATTTT. This sequence encodes CASSVDRAIGNQPQHF.

V and J are TRBV7-9 and TRBJ1-3, with D maybe TRBD1 (6 bases). Germline-derived CDR1 and CDR2 are SEHNR and FQNEAQ (reference sequence). The CDR3 contains 16 residues. With 5 bases removed from V and 3 bases from J, the gap between germline ends came to 17 bases. CDR3 nucleotides: TGTGCCAGCAGCAATACAGGGATCGGCGGTGGAAACACCATATATTTT. As protein: CASSNTGIGGGNTIYF.

As DNA, the CDR3 is TGTGCCAGCAGCGTAGGGGGTGGGGTCGAGCAGTTCTTC. Residues: CASSVGGGVEQFF. This chain links TRBV9 with TRBJ2-1; the D is unclear. V dropped 0 bases and J dropped 10 bases, with 11 bases sitting between them. CDR3 size: 13 residues. Germline CDR1 SGDLS, CDR2 YYNGEE.

The CDR3 sequence is CASSYLHEGQETQYF. CDR3 bases: TGTGCCAGCAGTTACCTCCACGAGGGACAAGAGACCCAGTACTTC. The rearrangement uses TRBV6-2 or TRBV6-3 and TRBJ2-5; D may be TRBD2 (5 bases). The V gene lost 2 bases and the J gene lost 2 bases, with 12 bases spanning the gap. The CDR3 contains 15 residues. Germline V gives CDR1 MNHEY, CDR2 SVGEGT.